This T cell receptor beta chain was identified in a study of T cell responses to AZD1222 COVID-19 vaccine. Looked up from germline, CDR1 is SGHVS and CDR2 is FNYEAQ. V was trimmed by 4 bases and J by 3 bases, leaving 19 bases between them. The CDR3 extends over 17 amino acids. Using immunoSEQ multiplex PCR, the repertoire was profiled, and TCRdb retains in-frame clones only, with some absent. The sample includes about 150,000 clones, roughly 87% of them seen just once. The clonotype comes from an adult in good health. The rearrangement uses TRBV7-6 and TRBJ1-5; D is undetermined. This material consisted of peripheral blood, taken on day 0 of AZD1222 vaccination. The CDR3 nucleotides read TGTGCCAGCAGCTCCCTTCCCCCGGGCAGTTACAATCAGCCCCAGCATTTT. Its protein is CASSSLPPGSYNQPQHF.